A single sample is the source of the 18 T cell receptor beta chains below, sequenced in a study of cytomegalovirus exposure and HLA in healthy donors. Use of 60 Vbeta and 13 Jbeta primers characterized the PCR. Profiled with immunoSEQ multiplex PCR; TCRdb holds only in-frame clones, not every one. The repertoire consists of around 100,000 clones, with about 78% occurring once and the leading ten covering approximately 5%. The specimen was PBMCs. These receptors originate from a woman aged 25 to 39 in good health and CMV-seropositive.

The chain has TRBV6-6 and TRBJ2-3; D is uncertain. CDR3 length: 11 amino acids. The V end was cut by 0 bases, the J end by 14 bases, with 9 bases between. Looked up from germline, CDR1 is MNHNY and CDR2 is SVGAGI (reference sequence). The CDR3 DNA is TGTGCCAGCAGTTACTCGATACACCTGTATTTT. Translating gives CASSYSIHLYF.

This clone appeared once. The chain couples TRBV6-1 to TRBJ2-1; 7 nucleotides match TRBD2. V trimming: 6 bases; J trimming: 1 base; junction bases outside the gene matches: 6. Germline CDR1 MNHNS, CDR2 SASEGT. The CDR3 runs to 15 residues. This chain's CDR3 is CASSAGLNSYNEQFF. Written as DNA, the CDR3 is TGTGCCAGCAGCGCGGGACTAAATTCCTACAATGAGCAGTTCTTC.

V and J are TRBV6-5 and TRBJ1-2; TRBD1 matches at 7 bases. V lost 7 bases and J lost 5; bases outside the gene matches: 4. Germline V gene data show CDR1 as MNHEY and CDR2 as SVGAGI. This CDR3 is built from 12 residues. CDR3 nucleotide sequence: TGTGCCAGCACCGGCAGGGGGTATGGCTACACCTTC. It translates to CASTGRGYGYTF.

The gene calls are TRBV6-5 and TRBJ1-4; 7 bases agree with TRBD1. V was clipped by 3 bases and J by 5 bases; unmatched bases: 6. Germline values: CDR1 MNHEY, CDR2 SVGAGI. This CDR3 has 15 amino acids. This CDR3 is CASSYNGQVNEKLFF. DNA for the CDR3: TGTGCCAGCAGTTATAACGGACAGGTGAATGAAAAACTGTTTTTT.

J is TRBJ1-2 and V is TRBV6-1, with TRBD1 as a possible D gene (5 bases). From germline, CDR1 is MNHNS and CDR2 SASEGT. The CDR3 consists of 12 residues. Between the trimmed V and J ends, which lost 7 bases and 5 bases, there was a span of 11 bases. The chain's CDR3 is CASTDRRYGYTF. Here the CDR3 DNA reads TGTGCCAGCACTGACAGAAGATATGGCTACACCTTC.

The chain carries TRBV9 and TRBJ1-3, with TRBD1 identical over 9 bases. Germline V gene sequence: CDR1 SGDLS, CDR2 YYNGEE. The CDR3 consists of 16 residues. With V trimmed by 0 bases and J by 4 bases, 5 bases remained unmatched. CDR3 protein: CASSVDGQGIGNTIYF. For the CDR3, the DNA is TGTGCCAGCAGCGTAGACGGACAGGGGATCGGAAACACCATATATTTT. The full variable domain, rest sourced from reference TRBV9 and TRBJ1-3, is DSGVTQTPKHLITATGQRVTLRCSPRSGDLSVYWYQQSLDQGLQFLIQYYNGEERAKGNILERFSAQQFPDLHSELNLSSLELGDSALYFCASSVDGQGIGNTIYFGEGSWLTVV.

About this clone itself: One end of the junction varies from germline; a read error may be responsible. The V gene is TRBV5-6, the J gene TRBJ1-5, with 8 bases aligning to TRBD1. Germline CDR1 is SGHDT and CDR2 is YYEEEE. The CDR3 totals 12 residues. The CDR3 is CASSYFRGQEQF. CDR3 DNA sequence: TGTGCCAGCAGCTATTTCAGGGGGCAAGAGCAGTTT. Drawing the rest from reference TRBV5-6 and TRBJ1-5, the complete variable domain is DAGVTQSPTHLIKTRGQQVTLRCSPKSGHDTVSWYQQALGQGPQFIFQYYEEEERQRGNFPDRFSGHQFPNYSSELNVNALLLGDSALYLCASSYFRGQEQFGDGTRLSIL.

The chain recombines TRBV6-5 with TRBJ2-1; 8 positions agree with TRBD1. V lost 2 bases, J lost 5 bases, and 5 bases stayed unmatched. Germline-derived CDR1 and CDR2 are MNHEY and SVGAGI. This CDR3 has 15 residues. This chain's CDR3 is CASSYGTGRNNEQFF. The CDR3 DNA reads TGTGCCAGCAGTTACGGGACAGGCAGGAACAATGAGCAGTTCTTC.

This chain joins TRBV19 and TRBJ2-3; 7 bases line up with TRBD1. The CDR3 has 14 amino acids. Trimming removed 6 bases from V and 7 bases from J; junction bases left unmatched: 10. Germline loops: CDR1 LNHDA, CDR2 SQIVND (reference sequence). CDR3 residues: CASRRDRVANTQYF. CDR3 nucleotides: TGTGCCAGTAGAAGAGACAGGGTTGCGAATACGCAGTATTTT.

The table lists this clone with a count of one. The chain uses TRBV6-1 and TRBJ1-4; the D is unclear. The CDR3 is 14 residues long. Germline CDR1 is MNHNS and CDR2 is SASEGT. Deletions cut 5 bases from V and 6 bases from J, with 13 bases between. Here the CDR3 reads CASSMGRVDEKLFF. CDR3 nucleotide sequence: TGTGCCAGCAGTATGGGGAGGGTCGATGAAAAACTGTTTTTT.

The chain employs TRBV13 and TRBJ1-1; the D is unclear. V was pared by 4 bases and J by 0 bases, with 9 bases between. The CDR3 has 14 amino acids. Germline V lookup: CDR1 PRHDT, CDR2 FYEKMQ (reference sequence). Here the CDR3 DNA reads TGTGCCAGCAGCTCCCCCGAGTTGAACACTGAAGCTTTCTTT. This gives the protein CASSSPELNTEAFF. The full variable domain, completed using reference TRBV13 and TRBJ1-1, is AAGVIQSPRHLIKEKRETATLKCYPIPRHDTVYWYQQGPGQDPQFLISFYEKMQSDKGSIPDRFSAQQFSDYHSELNMSSLELGDSALYFCASSSPELNTEAFFGQGTRLTVV.

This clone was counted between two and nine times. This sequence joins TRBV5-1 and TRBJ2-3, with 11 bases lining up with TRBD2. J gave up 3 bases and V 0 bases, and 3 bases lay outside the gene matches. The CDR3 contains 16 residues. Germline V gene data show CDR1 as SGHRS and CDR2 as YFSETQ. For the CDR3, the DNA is TGCGCCAGCAGCTTGGCACTAGCGGGGGAAACAGATACGCAGTATTTT. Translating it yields CASSLALAGETDTQYF.

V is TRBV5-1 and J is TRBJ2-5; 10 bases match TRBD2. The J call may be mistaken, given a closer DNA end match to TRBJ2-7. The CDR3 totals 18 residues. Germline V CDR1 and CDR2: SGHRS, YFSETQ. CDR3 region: CASSLAGNSGGISYEQYF. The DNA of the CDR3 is TGCGCCAGCAGCTTGGCTGGAAATAGCGGGGGGATCTCCTACGAGCAGTACTTC.

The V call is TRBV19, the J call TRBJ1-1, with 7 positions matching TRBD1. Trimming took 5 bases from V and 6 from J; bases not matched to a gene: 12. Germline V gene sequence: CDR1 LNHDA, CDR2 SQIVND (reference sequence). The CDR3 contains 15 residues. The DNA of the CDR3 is TGTGCCAGTAGTTTGTATCAGGGGGATTCTTCTGAAGCTTTCTTT. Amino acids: CASSLYQGDSSEAFF.

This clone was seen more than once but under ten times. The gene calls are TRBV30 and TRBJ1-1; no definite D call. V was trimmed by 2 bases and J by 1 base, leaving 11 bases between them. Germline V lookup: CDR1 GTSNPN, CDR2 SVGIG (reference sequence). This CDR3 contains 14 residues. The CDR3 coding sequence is TGTGCCTGGAGTCGCATGCAACAGAACACTGAAGCTTTCTTT. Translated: CAWSRMQQNTEAFF.

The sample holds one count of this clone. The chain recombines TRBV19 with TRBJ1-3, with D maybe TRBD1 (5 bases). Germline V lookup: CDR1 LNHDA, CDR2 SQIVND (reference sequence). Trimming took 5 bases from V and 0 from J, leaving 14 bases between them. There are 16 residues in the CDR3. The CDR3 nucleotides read TGTGCCAGTAGTCGCCAGGGTTCTTTCTCTGGAAACACCATATATTTT. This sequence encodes CASSRQGSFSGNTIYF. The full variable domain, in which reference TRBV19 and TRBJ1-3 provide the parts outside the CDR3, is DGGITQSPKYLFRKEGQNVTLSCEQNLNHDAMYWYRQDPGQGLRLIYYSQIVNDFQKGDIAEGYSVSREKKESFPLTVTSAQKNPTAFYLCASSRQGSFSGNTIYFGEGSWLTVV.

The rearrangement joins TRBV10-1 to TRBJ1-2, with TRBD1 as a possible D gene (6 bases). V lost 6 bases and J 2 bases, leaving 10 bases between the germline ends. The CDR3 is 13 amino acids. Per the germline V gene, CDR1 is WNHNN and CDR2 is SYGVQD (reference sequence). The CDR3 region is CASSGQRNYGYTF. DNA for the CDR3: TGCGCCAGCAGCGGACAGAGGAACTATGGCTACACCTTC.

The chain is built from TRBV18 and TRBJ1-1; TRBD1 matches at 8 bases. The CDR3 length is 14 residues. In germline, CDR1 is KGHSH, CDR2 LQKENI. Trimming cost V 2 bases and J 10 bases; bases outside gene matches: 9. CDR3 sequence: CASSPNSGGGGAFF. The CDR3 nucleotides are TGTGCCAGCTCACCAAACTCAGGGGGCGGTGGAGCTTTCTTT.